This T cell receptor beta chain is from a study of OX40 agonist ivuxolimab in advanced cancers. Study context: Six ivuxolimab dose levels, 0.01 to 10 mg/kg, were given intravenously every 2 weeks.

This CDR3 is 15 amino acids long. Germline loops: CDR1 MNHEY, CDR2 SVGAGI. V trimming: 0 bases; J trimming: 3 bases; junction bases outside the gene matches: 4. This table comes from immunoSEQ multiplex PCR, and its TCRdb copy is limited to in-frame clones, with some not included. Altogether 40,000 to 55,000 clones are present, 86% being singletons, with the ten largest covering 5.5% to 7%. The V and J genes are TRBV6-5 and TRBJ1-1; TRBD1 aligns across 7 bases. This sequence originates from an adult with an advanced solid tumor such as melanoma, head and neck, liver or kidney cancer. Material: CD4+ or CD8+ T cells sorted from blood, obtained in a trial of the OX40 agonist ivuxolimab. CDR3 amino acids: CASSYSSTGDTEAFF. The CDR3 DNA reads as TGTGCCAGCAGTTACTCGAGTACAGGGGACACTGAAGCTTTCTTT.